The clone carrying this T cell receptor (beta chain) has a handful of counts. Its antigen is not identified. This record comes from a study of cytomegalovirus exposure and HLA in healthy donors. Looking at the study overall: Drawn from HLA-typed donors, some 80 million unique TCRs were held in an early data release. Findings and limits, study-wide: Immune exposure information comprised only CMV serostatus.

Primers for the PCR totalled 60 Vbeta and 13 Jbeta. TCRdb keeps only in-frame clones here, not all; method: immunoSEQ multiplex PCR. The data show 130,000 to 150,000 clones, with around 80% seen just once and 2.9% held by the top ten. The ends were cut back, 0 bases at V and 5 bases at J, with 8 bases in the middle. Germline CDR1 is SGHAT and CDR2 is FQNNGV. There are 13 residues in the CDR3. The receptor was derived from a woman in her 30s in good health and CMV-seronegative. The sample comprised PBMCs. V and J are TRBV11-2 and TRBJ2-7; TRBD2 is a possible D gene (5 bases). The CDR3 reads CASSLDPGDEQYF. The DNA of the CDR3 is TGTGCCAGCAGCTTAGACCCCGGGGACGAGCAGTACTTC. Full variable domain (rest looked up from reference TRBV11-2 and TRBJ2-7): EAGVAQSPRYKIIEKRQSVAFWCNPISGHATLYWYQQILGQGPKLLIQFQNNGVVDDSQLPKDRFSAERLKGVDSTLKIQPAKLEDSAVYLCASSLDPGDEQYFGPGTRLTVT.